This T cell receptor (beta chain) is drawn from a study of blood T cell repertoires in COVID-19. Clones were sequenced by immunoSEQ multiplex PCR, and TCRdb holds only the in-frame ones, with some missing. Counted here are approximately 46,000 clones, around 75% occurring once; the ten biggest clones make up roughly 61%. CDR1 is ENHRY and CDR2 is SYGVKD in the germline V gene. This CDR3 region has 16 residues. The V gene end was trimmed by 0 bases and the J gene end by 2 bases; junction bases not matched to a gene: 2. The sequenced sample consisted of peripheral blood. V is TRBV10-3 and J is TRBJ2-4; 9 positions match TRBD2. The TCR comes from a man at least 80 years old with acute or convalescent COVID-19. The CDR3 sequence: CAISESLAGTKNIQYF. CDR3 in DNA: TGTGCCATCAGTGAGTCACTAGCGGGTACCAAAAACATTCAGTACTTC.